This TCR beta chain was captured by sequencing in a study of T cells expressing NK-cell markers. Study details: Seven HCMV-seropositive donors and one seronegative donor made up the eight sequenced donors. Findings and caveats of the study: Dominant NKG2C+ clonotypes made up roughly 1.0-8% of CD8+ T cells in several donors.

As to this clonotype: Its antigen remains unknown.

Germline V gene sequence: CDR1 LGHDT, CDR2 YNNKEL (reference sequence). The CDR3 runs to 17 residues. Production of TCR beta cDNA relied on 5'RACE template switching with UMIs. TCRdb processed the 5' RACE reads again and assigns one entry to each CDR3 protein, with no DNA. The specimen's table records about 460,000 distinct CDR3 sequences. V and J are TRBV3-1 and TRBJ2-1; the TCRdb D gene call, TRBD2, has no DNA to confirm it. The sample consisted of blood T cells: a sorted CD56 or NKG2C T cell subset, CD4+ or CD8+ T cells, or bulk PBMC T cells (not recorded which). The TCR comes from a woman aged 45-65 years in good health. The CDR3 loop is CASSGSGTSEHYNEQFF.